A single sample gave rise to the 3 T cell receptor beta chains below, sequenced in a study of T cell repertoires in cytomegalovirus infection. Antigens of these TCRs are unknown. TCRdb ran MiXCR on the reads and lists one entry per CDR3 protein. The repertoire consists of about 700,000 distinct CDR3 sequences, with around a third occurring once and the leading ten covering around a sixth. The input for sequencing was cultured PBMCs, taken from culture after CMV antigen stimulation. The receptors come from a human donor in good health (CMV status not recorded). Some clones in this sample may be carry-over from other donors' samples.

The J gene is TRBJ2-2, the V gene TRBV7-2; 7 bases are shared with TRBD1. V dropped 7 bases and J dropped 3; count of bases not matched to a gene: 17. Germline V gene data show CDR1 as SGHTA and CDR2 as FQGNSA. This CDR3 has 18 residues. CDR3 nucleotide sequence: TGTGCCAGCACCTCCCGTCGTGACAGGGTTCAATACACCGGGGAGCTGTTTTTT. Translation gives CASTSRRDRVQYTGELFF.

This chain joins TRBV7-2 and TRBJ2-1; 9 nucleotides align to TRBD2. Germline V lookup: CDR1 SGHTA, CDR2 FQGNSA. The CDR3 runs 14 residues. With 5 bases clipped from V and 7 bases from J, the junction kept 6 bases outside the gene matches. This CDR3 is CASSRASGINEQFF. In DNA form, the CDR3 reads TGTGCCAGCAGCCGGGCTAGCGGGATAAATGAGCAGTTCTTC.

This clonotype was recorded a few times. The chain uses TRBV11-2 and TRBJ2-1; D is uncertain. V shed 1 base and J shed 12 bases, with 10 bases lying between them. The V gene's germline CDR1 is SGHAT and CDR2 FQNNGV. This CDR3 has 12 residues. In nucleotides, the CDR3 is TGTGCCAGCAGCTTAGGAACGGCCGGGCAGTTCTTC. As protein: CASSLGTAGQFF.